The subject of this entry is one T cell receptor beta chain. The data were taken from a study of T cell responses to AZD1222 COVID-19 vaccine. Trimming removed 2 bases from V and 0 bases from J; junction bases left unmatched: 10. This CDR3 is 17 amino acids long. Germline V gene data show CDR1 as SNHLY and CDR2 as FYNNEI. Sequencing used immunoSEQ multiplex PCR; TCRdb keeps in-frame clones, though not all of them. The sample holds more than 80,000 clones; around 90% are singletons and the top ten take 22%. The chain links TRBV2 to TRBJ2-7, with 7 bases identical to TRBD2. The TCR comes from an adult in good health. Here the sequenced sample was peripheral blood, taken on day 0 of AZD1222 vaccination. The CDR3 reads CASSEFLSGAASYEQYF. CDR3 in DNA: TGTGCCAGCAGTGAATTTTTAAGCGGGGCGGCCTCCTACGAGCAGTACTTC.